The 16 T cell receptor beta chains presented below share a single source sample, sequenced in a study of metastatic and nonmetastatic thyroid tumors. Patients had received no treatment of any kind before thyroid surgery. Via MiXCR, TCRdb re-called the PCR reads. The data hold approximately 20,000 clones, with roughly 17% observed a single time. The sample comprised blood. These receptors all stem from a male donor with papillary thyroid cancer or a benign thyroid nodule (not recorded which). Some clones in this sample may be carry-over from other donors' samples.

This clone was recorded at least ten times. The chain links TRBV7-9 to TRBJ2-1; 8 bases line up with TRBD1. Looked up from germline, CDR1 is SEHNR and CDR2 is FQNEAQ (reference sequence). V shed 4 bases, J shed 4 bases, and the junction held 3 bases outside the gene matches. The CDR3 covers 14 residues. The CDR3 coding sequence is TGTGCCAGCAGCTCCGACAGGGGTTACAATGAGCAGTTCTTC. Translation: CASSSDRGYNEQFF.

For this clone: Possible read error: a much larger clone is one base away. CDR3: CASIREGRRSNQPQRF. As DNA, the CDR3 is TGTGCCAGCATCCGCGAGGGGCGCAGGAGCAATCAGCCCCAGCGTTTT. The genes are TRBV5-6 and TRBJ1-5, with a tentative D call TRBD1 (5 bases). Germline V gene lookup returns CDR1 SGHDT and CDR2 YYEEEE. The CDR3 is 16 residues long.

This chain joins TRBV4-1 and TRBJ2-7, with 8 bases identical to TRBD2. V lost 0 bases and J lost 4; bases outside the gene matches: 11. This CDR3 comprises 17 residues. Per germline, CDR1 MGHRA and CDR2 YSYEKL. Here the CDR3 reads CASSQDLGREAYYEQYF. The CDR3, as DNA: TGCGCCAGCAGCCAAGATTTGGGGCGGGAGGCCTATTACGAGCAGTACTTC.

There are many counts of this clone. The chain employs TRBV5-1 and TRBJ2-3; D gene uncertain. V lost 7 bases to trimming and J lost 3 bases, with 12 bases between them. The germline V gene has CDR1 SGHRS and CDR2 YFSETQ. This CDR3 has 13 amino acids. The CDR3 region has the DNA TGCGCCAGCGGCCCAGGCAAAACAGATACGCAGTATTTT. It codes for CASGPGKTDTQYF.

This clone was detected many times. This sequence joins TRBV20-1 and TRBJ2-4; possibly TRBD1 for D (6 bases). This CDR3 spans 14 amino acids. From germline, CDR1 is DFQATT and CDR2 SNEGSKA (reference sequence). V gave up 7 bases and J gave up 1 base, with 14 bases separating them. The CDR3 DNA follows: TGCAGTGGTAACAGGGCCGAGGCCAAAAACATTCAGTACTTC. Its translation is CSGNRAEAKNIQYF.

This chain links TRBV6-6 with TRBJ2-2; the D gene is possibly TRBD2 (6 bases). The CDR3 loop spans 15 amino acids. The germline V gene encodes CDR1 MNHNY and CDR2 SVGAGI (reference sequence). V shed 1 base and J shed 2 bases, with 8 bases lying between them. CDR3 nucleotide sequence: TGTGCCAGCAGTTACTTTGCGGGAAACACCGGGGAGCTGTTTTTT. This encodes CASSYFAGNTGELFF.

This clone was seen a handful of times. This chain links TRBV9 with TRBJ2-6; D call uncertain. The V and J ends lost 4 bases and 6 bases respectively, with 11 bases between them. Per germline, CDR1 SGDLS and CDR2 YYNGEE. The CDR3 is made up of 14 amino acids. The CDR3 reads CASSYTFVANVLTF. In DNA form, the CDR3 reads TGTGCCAGCAGCTATACATTTGTGGCCAACGTCCTGACTTTC.

There are many counts of this clone. The chain couples TRBV28 to TRBJ1-2; weak D call: TRBD1 (5 bases). The CDR3 length is 12 residues. Trimming pared 6 bases from V and 4 bases from J, leaving 9 bases between. From germline, CDR1 is MDHEN and CDR2 SYDVKM. CDR3 loop: CASSKGSYGYTF. CDR3 bases: TGTGCCAGCAGCAAGGGGTCCTATGGCTACACCTTC.

This clone has ten or more counts. The chain has TRBV19 and TRBJ1-5, with 7 bases fitting TRBD1. CDR1 is LNHDA, CDR2 SQIVND, per germline (reference sequence). The CDR3 is 15 residues long. J lost 4 bases, V lost 5 bases, and 8 bases had no gene match. Written as DNA, the CDR3 is TGTGCCAGTAGTTTGGACAGGAGCGGGAATCAGCCCCAGCATTTT. Protein: CASSLDRSGNQPQHF.

The V gene is TRBV5-4, the J gene TRBJ2-1; tentatively, D is TRBD1 (5 bases). CDR3 length: 16 amino acids. Germline V CDR1 and CDR2: SGHNT, YYREEE (reference sequence). Trimming left V 3 bases short and J 5 bases short, with 18 bases between. The CDR3: CASSSAGAQNNNEQFF. For the CDR3, the DNA is TGTGCCAGCAGCTCGGCTGGGGCACAGAACAACAATGAGCAGTTCTTC. Together with reference TRBV5-4 and TRBJ2-1, the CDR3 gives the full variable domain: ETGVTQSPTHLIKTRGQQVTLRCSSQSGHNTVSWYQQALGQGPQFIFQYYREEENGRGNFPPRFSGLQFPNYSSELNVNALELDDSALYLCASSSAGAQNNNEQFFGPGTRLTVL.

In this sample, this clone turned up a few times. The chain has TRBV12-3 or TRBV12-4 and TRBJ1-2, with D hard to call. The V end was cut by 4 bases, the J end by 6 bases, with 6 bases between. CDR3 size: 11 residues. The CDR3 is CASSSRHGYTF. CDR3 in DNA: TGTGCCAGCAGTTCCCGCCATGGCTACACCTTC.

This clone appeared many times. The chain uses TRBV7-2 and TRBJ2-3; D is unresolved. Trimming took 7 bases from V and 3 from J, leaving 8 bases between them. Germline-derived CDR1 and CDR2 are SGHTA and FQGNSA. This CDR3 is built from 12 residues. CDR3: CASTPVTDTQYF. CDR3 sequence (DNA): TGTGCCAGCACCCCAGTGACAGATACGCAGTATTTT.

The chain recombines TRBV11-1 with TRBJ2-1; either TRBD1 or TRBD2 may supply D (8 bases each). Trimming pared 4 bases from V and 2 bases from J, leaving 18 bases between. Germline-derived CDR1 and CDR2 are SGHAT and FQDESV (reference sequence). The CDR3 runs to 17 residues. DNA of the CDR3: TGTGCCAGCAGCTCGGGGGGGGGACAGGCCACCTACAATGAGCAGTTCTTC. Translated: CASSSGGGQATYNEQFF.

This clone showed up many times. This rearrangement joins TRBV7-2 to TRBJ2-1, with 12 bases lining up with TRBD2. The V gene's germline CDR1 is SGHTA and CDR2 FQGNSA. The CDR3 consists of 14 residues. Trimming removed 8 bases from V and 7 bases from J; junction bases left unmatched: 6. The CDR3 coding sequence is TGTGCCAGCTTTATAGGACTAGCGGGAAATGAGCAGTTCTTC. Translated: CASFIGLAGNEQFF.

This clone was counted ten times or more. J is TRBJ1-4 and V is TRBV6-5, with D possibly being TRBD1 (5 bases). CDR3 length: 14 residues. The germline V gene encodes CDR1 MNHEY and CDR2 SVGAGI. V was cut by 2 bases and J by 8 bases, with 12 bases left in between. CDR3 nucleotide sequence: TGTGCCAGCAGTTACGGGCAGGGAGACGAAAAACTGTTTTTT. It yields the protein CASSYGQGDEKLFF.

This clone has at least ten counts. The rearrangement joins TRBV18 to TRBJ1-6; D is possibly TRBD1 (6 bases). This CDR3 is 14 amino acids long. Trimming took off 1 base at V and 10 bases at J, with 11 bases between the two ends. Germline CDR1 is KGHSH and CDR2 is LQKENI. CDR3: CASSPRTVGSPLHF. CDR3 coding DNA: TGTGCCAGCTCACCACGGACAGTCGGATCACCCCTCCACTTT.